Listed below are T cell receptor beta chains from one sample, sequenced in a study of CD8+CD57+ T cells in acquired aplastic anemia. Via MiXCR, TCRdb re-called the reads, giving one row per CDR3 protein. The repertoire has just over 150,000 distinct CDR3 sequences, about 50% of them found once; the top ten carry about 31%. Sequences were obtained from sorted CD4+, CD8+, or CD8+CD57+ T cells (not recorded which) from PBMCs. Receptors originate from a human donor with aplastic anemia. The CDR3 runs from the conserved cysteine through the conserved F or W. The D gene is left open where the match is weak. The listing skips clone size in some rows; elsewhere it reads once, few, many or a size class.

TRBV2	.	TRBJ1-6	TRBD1	CASSRGQSNSPLHF	TGTGCCAGCAGTAGGGGACAGAGTAATTCACCCCTCCACTTC
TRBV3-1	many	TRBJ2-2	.	CASSQDVGGELFF	TGTGCCAGCAGCCAAGATGTTGGCGGGGAGCTGTTTTTT
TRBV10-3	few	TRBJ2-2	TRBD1	CAISGTGNTGELFF	TGTGCCATCTCCGGGACAGGGAACACCGGGGAGCTGTTTTTT
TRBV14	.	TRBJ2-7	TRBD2	CASSQVLTSGAAYEQYF	TGTGCCAGCAGCCAAGTGCTCACTAGCGGGGCGGCCTACGAGCAGTACTTC
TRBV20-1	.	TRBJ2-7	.	CSVSGAMAYEQYF	TGCAGTGTCTCGGGGGCCATGGCCTACGAGCAGTACTTC
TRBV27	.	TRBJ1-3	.	CASSSQSGNTIYF	TGTGCCAGCAGTTCGCAGTCTGGAAACACCATATATTTT
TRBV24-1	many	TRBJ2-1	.	CATSDPGYAGDSYNEQFF	TGTGCCACCAGTGACCCCGGGTATGCGGGTGACTCCTACAATGAGCAGTTCTTC
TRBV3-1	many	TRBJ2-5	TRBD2	CASSQGMGGPQETQYF	TGTGCCAGCAGCCAAGGAATGGGAGGGCCCCAAGAGACCCAGTACTTC
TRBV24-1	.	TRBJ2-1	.	CATTGRSLRDEQFF	TGTGCCACCACGGGGAGAAGCCTACGTGATGAGCAGTTCTTC
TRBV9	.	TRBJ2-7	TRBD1	CASSGPGQGNEQYF	TGTGCCAGCAGCGGACCGGGACAGGGAAACGAGCAGTACTTC
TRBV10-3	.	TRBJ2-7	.	CAISGRGRGYEQYF	TGTGCCATCAGTGGCCGGGGCAGGGGCTACGAGCAGTACTTC
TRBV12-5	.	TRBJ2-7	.	CASGLGWEQYF	TGTGCTAGTGGTTTGGGCTGGGAGCAGTACTTC
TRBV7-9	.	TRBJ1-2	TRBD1	CASSLRGHTF	TGTGCCAGCAGCTTAAGGGGGCACACCTTC
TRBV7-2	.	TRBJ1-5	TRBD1	CASSDRGGTPQHF	TGTGCCAGCAGCGACAGGGGCGGAACACCCCAGCATTTT
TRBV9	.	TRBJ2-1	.	CASSVLGDRHEQFF	TGTGCCAGCAGCGTATTAGGGGATCGGCATGAGCAGTTCTTC
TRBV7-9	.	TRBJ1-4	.	CASSSQHEKLFF	TGTGCCAGCAGCTCCCAACATGAAAAACTGTTTTTT
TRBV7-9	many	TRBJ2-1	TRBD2	CASSLSQTSGGQNEQFF	TGTGCCAGCAGCTTAAGCCAGACTAGCGGGGGCCAGAATGAGCAGTTCTTC
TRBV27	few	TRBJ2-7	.	CASSLKGSYEQYF	TGTGCCAGCAGTTTAAAGGGGTCCTACGAGCAGTACTTC
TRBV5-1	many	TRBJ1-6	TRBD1	CASSLARQGWGSPLHF	TGCGCCAGCAGCTTGGCGCGACAGGGTTGGGGTTCACCCCTCCACTTT
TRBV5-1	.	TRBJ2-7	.	CASSPSQDSTLYF	TGCGCCAGCAGCCCTTCCCAAGACAGCACGCTGTACTTC
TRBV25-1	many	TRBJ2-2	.	CASSDLDTGELFF	TGTGCCAGCAGTGATCTGGACACCGGGGAGCTGTTTTTT
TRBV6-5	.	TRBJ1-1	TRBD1	CASSYGVGGGTEAFF	TGTGCCAGCAGTTACGGCGTAGGGGGCGGGACTGAAGCTTTCTTT
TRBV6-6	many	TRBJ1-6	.	CASSYSIYSPLHF	TGTGCCAGCAGTTACTCGATTTACTCACCCCTCCACTTT
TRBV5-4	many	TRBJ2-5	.	CASSLGYDQETQYF	TGTGCCAGCAGCTTGGGCTACGACCAAGAGACCCAGTACTTC
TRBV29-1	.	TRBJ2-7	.	CSGRGLSCRNYEQYF	TGCAGCGGCAGGGGTCTTAGCTGCCGAAACTACGAGCAGTACTTC
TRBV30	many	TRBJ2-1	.	CAWSVGGEQFF	TGTGCCTGGAGTGTAGGTGGGGAGCAGTTCTTC
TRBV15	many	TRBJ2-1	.	CATSTRLSEQFF	TGTGCCACCAGCACGCGTCTCTCCGAGCAGTTCTTC
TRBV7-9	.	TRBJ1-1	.	CASSFAGTEAFF	TGTGCCAGCAGCTTCGCTGGGACTGAAGCTTTCTTT
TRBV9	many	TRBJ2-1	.	CASSVVNNEQFF	TGTGCCAGCAGCGTAGTCAACAATGAGCAGTTCTTC
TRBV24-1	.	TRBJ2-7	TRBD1	CATSDITGIGGNEQYF	TGTGCCACCAGTGATATAACCGGGATAGGGGGCAATGAGCAGTACTTC
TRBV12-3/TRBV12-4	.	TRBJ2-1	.	CASSFPRGSYNEQFF	TGTGCCAGCAGTTTCCCCCGGGGATCCTACAATGAGCAGTTCTTC
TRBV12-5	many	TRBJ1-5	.	CASGGVRVSRDSNQPQHF	TGTGCTAGTGGCGGGGTCAGGGTTAGTCGAGACAGCAATCAGCCCCAGCATTTT
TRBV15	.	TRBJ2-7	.	CATSRDQGSYEQYF	TGTGCCACCAGCAGAGATCAGGGATCCTACGAGCAGTACTTC
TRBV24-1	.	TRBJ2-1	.	CATSDPYRVAGHLSYNEQFF	TGTGCCACCAGTGATCCATACCGCGTTGCGGGACACCTCTCCTACAATGAGCAGTTCTTC